The clone carrying this TCR beta chain was seen at least ten times. TCRdb processed the RT-PCR reads anew with MiXCR; each CDR3 protein has one entry. The sample consists of some 960,000 distinct CDR3 sequences, roughly 18% of them appearing once. These data come from a study of patients and donors after allogeneic stem cell transplantation. Germline V gene data show CDR1 as SQVTM and CDR2 as ANQGSEA. The CDR3 spans 14 residues. The V and J ends lost 6 bases and 2 bases, in that order; junction bases with no gene match: 6. This sequence originates from a human donor who was either an allogeneic HSCT recipient or a stem cell or donor lymphocyte infusion donor (not recorded which). It is not recorded whose cells these are; they may come from a transplant donor. Sequenced material: blood, either unsorted or a sorted T cell fraction (not recorded which). The rearrangement joins TRBV29-1 to TRBJ2-4; TRBD1 aligns across 8 bases. CDR3 nucleotides: TGCAGCGTAGCAGGGGGCGCGTCCAAAAACATTCAGTACTTC. Encoded protein: CSVAGGASKNIQYF.